This T cell receptor (beta chain) was sequenced in a study of cytomegalovirus exposure and HLA in healthy donors (dated by TCRdb to 2015 to 2018). Study-wide context: An earlier analysis of approximately 550 of the donors reported approximately 270 Gb of sequence data and 117 million unique TCR beta sequences from roughly 200 million T cells. Among a few hundred genotyped donors of the cohort, an average of approximately 250,000 unique TCR beta nucleotide sequences were sequenced per donor, about a sixth of them non-productive. An early release that covered more than 550 HLA-typed donors contained approximately 300 gigabases of sequencing data and about 84 million unique TCR sequences. A few DR-DQ haplotypes were treated as single units for association and clustering because of strong linkage in the cohort. Of the roughly 400 genotyped donors, roughly 80% fell in the genetic ancestry cluster associated with self-reported Caucasian donors. The number of donors typed differed by locus, with about 629-640 for A, B, C, DRB1 and DQB1, around 500 for DQA1, 600 to 610 for DPA1, and under 490 for DPB1. The study used immunosequencing to profile the T cell repertoires of 600 to 850 subjects and linked those repertoires to cytomegalovirus serostatus. The aim of the study was to test whether cataloging public T cell receptors could identify signatures of past pathogen exposure. HLA typing covered class I and class II loci at four-digit resolution. The later analysis used no new phenotypic data to find candidate immune exposures, relying instead on TCR beta sequences and their occurrence across donors. All discovery cohort repertoires had been generated on a single sequencing platform. A later analysis re-analyzed previously published TCR beta repertoires from several hundred donors and added high-resolution HLA genotyping to study TCR occurrence patterns. Along with the approximately 620-subject first cohort, a separate validation cohort of roughly 110 different subjects was used. The study combined high-throughput TCR immunosequencing, statistical association of individual TCRs with disease status, and machine learning to predict cytomegalovirus infection status. A later genetic analysis took genome-wide SNP genotypes for about 55% of the 666 donors and used that subset as a discovery cohort. An earlier analysis of 500 to 650 of the donors applied high-throughput TCR beta sequencing to assess whether each TCR beta V gene segment acted as functional or pseudogenic. Alongside the repertoire data, information on donor age, sex, ethnicity and CMV serostatus was compiled.

Inclusive of the bounding cysteine and phenylalanine, the CDR3 is 15 residues long. Of all the DNA, just the CDR3 is kept, 45 bases in frame from base 1. For CDR1 and CDR2, the germline V gene (reference sequence) lists MNHEY and SMNVEV. V is reduced by 6 bases and J by 7 bases, leaving a spacing of 18 bases between them. Library preparation employed the immunoSEQ multiplex PCR assay. For the multiplex PCR, a mixture combining 60 forward primers for TCR Vbeta segments and 13 reverse primers for TCR Jbeta segments was used. Amplification of the CDR3 region of rearranged TCR beta genes was performed with a multiplex PCR assay on genomic DNA. On the Illumina HiSeq System, the amplified TCR beta libraries were sequenced as 87-base-pair reads. The original pipeline was this. Across the 600 to 700 repertoires, a later analysis counted about 81 million unique TCR beta chains, roughly 11 million of which were shared by at least two donors. To remove PCR and sequencing errors, raw reads were error-corrected and collapsed into unique sequences using a nearest-neighbor algorithm that merged closely related sequences. V, D and J gene segments were assigned by aligning CDR3 sequences to IMGT reference sequences. For a sequence to be retained, at least a six-nucleotide match to both a V gene segment and a J gene segment was required. A rearrangement was called productive if the CDR3 had no stop codons and remained in frame with V and J, and every other rearrangement was called non-productive. Following IMGT convention, CDR3 was defined as the stretch from the second conserved V-encoded cysteine to the conserved J-encoded phenylalanine. The earlier analysis of roughly 590 of the donors excluded any sequence lacking an unambiguous match to a single V gene segment. In an earlier analysis of approximately 560 of the donors, a V segment was called functional when productive rearrangements were above 56.7%, and segregating when the standard deviation between donors exceeded 5%. A statistical classification framework was built to diagnose cytomegalovirus status from the catalog of TCR beta chain sequences. V and J gene assignment, in a later analysis, came from comparing TCR nucleotide sequences with IMGT/GENE-DB human TR gene sequences. A later analysis assigned CDR3 sequences and most-parsimonious VDJ recombination scenarios with the TCRdist pipeline. In a later analysis, every TCR beta chain was defined by the combination of its CDR3 amino acid sequence and its V-gene family, and reads without a unique V-gene family were dropped. In a later analysis, a few hundred highly shared, low-generation-probability nucleotide sequences were removed to address suspected cross-contamination and a sequencing artifact. In a later analysis, a clonal expansion index for each public chain was calculated from normalized within-repertoire ranks of inferred template counts. In a later analysis, generation probabilities were computed with a VDJ recombination model fitted to out-of-frame rearrangements, and the resulting probabilities were checked against IGoR. Hypergeometric tests were used in a later analysis to score TCR-TCR, TCR-HLA and TCR-CMV co-occurrence, with a repertoire-size bias correction applied to the TCR pairs. In a later analysis, false discovery rates were estimated by permuting HLA or CMV assignments 20 times. In a later analysis, co-occurring TCRs were grouped using DBSCAN, and TCRdist sequence similarity was added for clustering within HLA-allele-positive subsets. Repertoires with fewer than 30,000 or more than 120,000 public chains were left out of co-occurrence clustering, as were roughly five repertoires with anomalous nucleotide sharing. This immuneACCESS table, as held by TCRdb, lists in-frame sequences with V and J called but not all clones. Of the missing ones, under half trace to an unresolved V gene in checked studies; the others have no known cause. The DNA gave D and trimming, while V, J and clone size come from that table. The sample yields tens of thousands of clones; about 70% were counted once. 7.6% of the sample is held by the ten biggest clonotypes.

With respect to this clone: The clone's antigen remains unknown. Base-call qualities are not available, and no considerably larger clone is one nucleotide away.

In total, 630 or so healthy bone marrow donors made up the cohort. Cohort members were all nominally healthy when sampled, although unrecorded immune exposures were likely present. The donor was CMV seropositive and belonged to the group of more than 250 seropositive cohort members. Every donor gave a peripheral blood sample, and the peripheral blood mononuclear cells from that sample were used for TCR beta sequencing. The Qiagen DNeasy Blood Extraction Kit was used to extract genomic DNA from the blood cell samples. The paper's findings and limits, for the study overall: In a later analysis, HLA-associated TCR beta chains were found to be more clonally expanded and to have lower generation probabilities than equally common non-associated chains. Only TCR beta chains were sequenced in this cohort, and the absence of alpha or paired-chain data limited detectable features. In the study, approximately 160 TCR beta chains were listed as associated with cytomegalovirus. When HLA alleles, especially DR and DQ, strongly co-occurred, TCR associations were difficult to assign to individual alleles. A further reported finding was that TCR beta sequences accurately predicted the HLA-A and HLA-B alleles for most subjects in the first cohort. Cytomegalovirus status was reported to be diagnosed by the classifier with high specificity and sensitivity in both the original and validation cohorts. The 87-base-pair reads could not distinguish some IMGT-functional V segments, including TRBV6-2 and TRBV6-3, so those segments were excluded. A later analysis found that TCR association rates varied across HLA loci, with DRB1 alleles showing the most associated TCRs and HLA-C alleles the fewest. In a later analysis, several top co-occurrence clusters were reported to appear linked to parvovirus B19, influenza, CMV and Epstein-Barr virus. Immune exposure information for the cohort was limited to CMV serostatus. A later genetic analysis associated a missense DCLRE1C variant with V-gene and J-gene trimming of TCR beta chains, and an independent cohort replicated the association. Approximately 16 rarely observed V segments, including chromosome 9 orphons, were excluded from the earlier analysis of some 590 of the donors because counts were too low. The sequencing pipeline was judged likely to have produced a cluster of highly shared sequence variants as a technical artifact. Presence/absence analyses assumed roughly uniform sequencing depth across donors, an assumption that may not hold. According to a later analysis, most CMV-associated TCR beta chains appeared to be HLA-restricted, and the HLA associations seemed to be driven largely by CMV exposure. The authors suggested that the approach could potentially be extended to other disease states and immunological phenotypes. In vitro tests confirmed that three of the cytomegalovirus-associated TCR beta chains recognize cytomegalovirus antigens. Broadly in line with IMGT annotations, most TCR beta V segments showed up in productive rearrangements about 87% or about 30% of the time in an earlier analysis of under 700 of the donors. In a later genetic analysis, fewer N-insertions in productive TCRs were reported among donors in an Asian-associated ancestry cluster than the approximately 670-donor mean. Correlated functional status among segregating V segments might be attributable to linkage disequilibrium, but an unknown experimental factor could not be ruled out. Because some donors lacked HLA typing at each locus, the association tests relied only on the typed subset. Most TCR sequences were seen in very few donors, while some public TCRs were found in many individuals. In a later analysis, around 15,000 TCR beta sequences were associated with specific HLA alleles at a false discovery rate of 0.05.

Recombination linked TRBV27 to TRBJ1-4, with a weak D call of TRBD1 (6 bases match). Sequenced: PBMCs. The sequence came from a man between 35 and 55 years old in good health and CMV-seropositive. The DNA is as follows: TGTGCCAGCAGGGGATTGGACAGTTTGGGTGAAAAACTGTTTTTT. Translated, this gives CASRGLDSLGEKLFF.